One and the same sample provided the 19 T cell receptor beta chains below, sequenced in a study of blood T cell repertoires in COVID-19 (dated by TCRdb to the early 2020s). The library was produced with the immunoSEQ multiplex PCR assay. TCRdb mirrors the immuneACCESS table, restricted to in-frame sequences. Some clones are absent from its copies; in checked studies, under half trace to an unresolved V gene, and the reason for the others is unknown. Recorded for this sample are about 190,000 clones; 80% to 90% of them occurred a single time. The ten largest clonotypes hold about 20% of the sample. The sequenced sample was peripheral blood. The origin of the receptors is a human donor in a cohort sampled during active COVID-19.

V usage is TRBV6-5 and J usage is TRBJ2-7; 9 bases agree with TRBD2. V was clipped by 5 bases and J by 1 base; unmatched bases: 3. The CDR3 runs to 14 residues. Germline V gene sequence: CDR1 MNHEY, CDR2 SVGAGI. The CDR3 loop is CASSKTSGSYEQYF. CDR3 DNA: TGTGCCAGCAGTAAGACTAGCGGATCCTACGAGCAGTACTTC.

The DNA of the CDR3 is TGTGCCAGCAGTGAAATTGGGACAGGGTCCTACGAGCAGTACGTC. It specifies CASSEIGTGSYEQYV. The chain links TRBV6-1 to TRBJ2-7; 9 bases are a match to TRBD1. Germline lookup yields CDR1 MNHNS and CDR2 SASEGT. The trim removed 2 bases at V and 1 base at J, leaving 3 bases unmatched. This CDR3 has 15 residues.

V usage is TRBV7-9 and J usage is TRBJ1-4; D remains ambiguous. The length of the CDR3 is 12 residues. Germline V lookup: CDR1 SEHNR, CDR2 FQNEAQ (reference sequence). The V end lost 7 bases, the J end lost 7 bases, and 10 bases lay between the germline ends. The CDR3, as DNA: TGTGCCAGCACCGATCGGAGTGAAAAACTGTTTTTT. This sequence encodes CASTDRSEKLFF. Drawing the rest from reference TRBV7-9 and TRBJ1-4, the complete variable domain is DTGVSQNPRHKITKRGQNVTFRCDPISEHNRLYWYRQTLGQGPEFLTYFQNEAQLEKSRLLSDRFSAERPKGSFSTLEIQRTEQGDSAMYLCASTDRSEKLFFGSGTQLSVL.

V gene TRBV12-3 or TRBV12-4 combines with J gene TRBJ1-2, with D unclear. V lost 3 bases and J 3 bases, leaving 5 bases between the germline ends. The CDR3 covers 12 residues. The DNA of the CDR3 is TGTGCCAGCAGTTTGCAGTACTATGGCTACACCTTC. It is translated as CASSLQYYGYTF.

V is TRBV5-1 and J is TRBJ2-1; 9 nucleotides line up with TRBD2. The CDR3 sequence is 16 residues long. Germline CDR1 and CDR2: SGHRS and YFSETQ. The junction had 8 bases not matched to a gene; V was cut back by 0 bases and J by 7 bases. The CDR3 spells CASSLESGGSSNEQFF. The CDR3 nucleotides are TGCGCCAGCAGCTTGGAGAGCGGGGGGTCAAGTAATGAGCAGTTCTTC.

This chain uses TRBV28 with TRBJ1-1; tentative D call: TRBD1 (6 bases). This CDR3 has 13 amino acids. Germline V gene lookup returns CDR1 MDHEN and CDR2 SYDVKM. With 5 bases removed from V and 11 bases from J, the gap between germline ends came to 18 bases. The CDR3 nucleotides are TGTGCCAGCAGTCCCGGGGACACACAATGGGCTTTCTTT. This encodes CASSPGDTQWAFF.

The chain joins TRBV10-2 to TRBJ2-5; no reliable D call. The germline CDR1 and CDR2 sequences are WSHSY and SAAADI. V was clipped by 4 bases and J by 6 bases, with 12 bases between them. This CDR3 region has 13 residues. CDR3 amino acids: CASSVEALKTQYF. For the CDR3, the DNA is TGCGCCAGCAGTGTTGAGGCTTTGAAGACCCAGTACTTC.

The chain links TRBV27 to TRBJ2-1; 7 bases line up with TRBD2. CDR1 and CDR2 from the germline V gene are MNHEY and SMNVEV (reference sequence). The CDR3 totals 14 residues. V lost 6 bases and J lost 5; bases outside the gene matches: 7. CDR3 sequence reads: CASRPLSGDNEQFF. CDR3 sequence (DNA): TGTGCCAGCAGGCCCCTCAGCGGGGACAATGAGCAGTTCTTC.

The chain recombines TRBV7-9 with TRBJ2-1, with D perhaps TRBD1 (5 bases). V lost 5 bases and J lost 4, with 24 bases in between. This CDR3 is 18 amino acids long. CDR1 is SEHNR and CDR2 is FQNEAQ in the germline V gene (reference sequence). CDR3 protein: CASSPNRFRAQAYNEQFF. Written as DNA, the CDR3 is TGTGCCAGCAGCCCTAACAGGTTCCGGGCCCAGGCGTACAATGAGCAGTTCTTC.

This clone appeared a few times. The chain uses TRBV7-3 and TRBJ2-2, with TRBD2 as a possible D gene (5 bases). Trimming removed 0 bases from V and 7 bases from J, with 9 bases in between. The CDR3 loop spans 14 amino acids. CDR1 SGHTA and CDR2 FQGTGA come from the germline V gene. Here the CDR3 reads CASSLTEGVGELFF. CDR3 DNA sequence: TGTGCCAGCAGCTTAACCGAGGGAGTCGGGGAGCTGTTTTTT.

The chain uses TRBV7-8 and TRBJ1-5; 7 bases fit TRBD1. The CDR3 totals 14 residues. Germline V gene lookup returns CDR1 SGHVS and CDR2 FQNEAQ. J gave up 6 bases and V 3 bases, and 5 bases lay outside the gene matches. CDR3: CASSLEQGLQPQHF. The CDR3 coding sequence is TGTGCCAGCAGCTTGGAACAGGGGCTTCAGCCCCAGCATTTT.

The gene calls are TRBV4-1 and TRBJ2-2; tentatively, D is TRBD2 (6 bases). V was shortened by 4 bases and J by 4 bases, with 13 bases between the two germline ends. In germline, CDR1 is MGHRA, CDR2 YSYEKL. This CDR3 has 15 residues. The CDR3 DNA reads TGCGCCAGCAGCCCAATGGGAGGTGGCACCGGGGAGCTGTTTTTT. Protein sequence: CASSPMGGGTGELFF.

The V gene is TRBV9, the J gene TRBJ2-3, with 8 bases matching TRBD2. Per germline, CDR1 SGDLS and CDR2 YYNGEE. The CDR3 sequence is 15 residues long. The trim removed 0 bases at V and 4 bases at J, leaving 4 bases unmatched. Here the CDR3 reads CASSVGTSPADTQYF. The CDR3 coding sequence is TGTGCCAGCAGCGTAGGGACTAGCCCAGCAGATACGCAGTATTTT.

The CDR3 loop reads CASSEFGTGTYNEQFF. The CDR3 nucleotides read TGTGCCAGCAGTGAATTTGGGACAGGGACCTACAATGAGCAGTTCTTC. The chain is built from TRBV25-1 and TRBJ2-1; 9 positions match TRBD1. V gave up 1 base and J gave up 2 bases; unmatched junction bases: 3. Germline CDR1 MGHDK, CDR2 SYGVNS. This CDR3 region has 16 residues.

The chain combines TRBV19 with TRBJ2-3; 10 bases are shared with TRBD2. Trimming took 9 bases from V and 7 from J; bases not matched to a gene: 13. The CDR3 contains 15 residues. The germline CDR1 and CDR2 sequences are LNHDA and SQIVND (reference sequence). CDR3 sequence reads: CASAESSGSLNTQYF. In DNA form, the CDR3 reads TGTGCCAGCGCCGAGTCTAGCGGGAGCCTGAATACGCAGTATTTT.

The rearrangement uses TRBV12-3 or TRBV12-4 and TRBJ2-7; D unclear. Trimming shortened V by 4 bases and J by 7 bases, and 11 bases separated the two germline ends. This CDR3 contains 12 residues. The CDR3 is CASSSPLREQYF. The CDR3 DNA is TGTGCCAGCAGTTCCCCCCTCCGGGAGCAGTACTTC.

The J gene is TRBJ1-4, the V gene TRBV5-1; D uncertain. Trimming took 5 bases from V and 6 from J, leaving 11 bases between them. CDR3 size: 13 residues. Germline-derived CDR1 and CDR2 are SGHRS and YFSETQ. In nucleotides, the CDR3 is TGCGCCAGCAGGGAGGGCGCGGATGAAAAACTGTTTTTT. Protein sequence: CASREGADEKLFF.

The chain joins TRBV4-2 to TRBJ2-2, with 9 bases identical to TRBD2. Germline CDR1 reads LGHNA; CDR2 reads YNFKEQ. V lost 0 bases to trimming and J lost 7 bases; unmatched junction nucleotides: 12. This CDR3 is 18 amino acids long. This CDR3 is CASSQEAGLAGAGGELFF. CDR3 nucleotide sequence: TGTGCCAGCAGCCAAGAGGCGGGTTTAGCGGGAGCGGGCGGGGAGCTGTTTTTT.

The rearrangement uses TRBV7-2 and TRBJ2-7; 8 bases map to TRBD2. With V trimmed by 5 bases and J by 4 bases, 7 bases remained unmatched. The germline CDR1 and CDR2 sequences are SGHTA and FQGNSA. This CDR3 contains 14 residues. The CDR3 coding sequence is TGTGCCAGCAGCGAATCTAGCGGGCCTTACGAGCAGTACTTC. Protein sequence: CASSESSGPYEQYF.